A selection of T cell receptor beta chains follows, all from one sample in a study of neoadjuvant nivolumab and ipilimumab in lung cancer. TCRdb's copy holds only in-frame clones and misses some; the assay was immunoSEQ multiplex PCR. The sample records 18,000 or so clones, around three quarters being singletons. The starting material was tumor tissue, obtained after neoadjuvant nivolumab, alone or with ipilimumab, at or shortly before surgery. The source of these receptors is an adult with non-small cell lung cancer. Both conserved end residues are part of each CDR3. Fields, in order: J gene, V gene, D gene, CDR3 DNA, CDR3 protein. The D gene is left open where the match is weak.

TRBJ2-7	TRBV4-2	TRBD1	TGTGCCAGCAGCCAATCAAGGACAGGGGGTGACTCCTACGAGCAGTACTTC	CASSQSRTGGDSYEQYF
TRBJ2-3	TRBV7-2	TRBD2	TGTGCCAGCAGTTTAGGGACTAGAGGGGGGGCAATAGATACGCAGTATTTT	CASSLGTRGGAIDTQYF
TRBJ2-2	TRBV2	-	TGTGCCAGCAAAGGGGTAGGCTTCACCGGGGAGCTGTTTTTT	CASKGVGFTGELFF
TRBJ2-7	TRBV7-9	TRBD1	TGTGCCAGCAGTGCGACTGACAGGGGCGGGTACGAGCAGTACTTC	CASSATDRGGYEQYF
TRBJ2-2	TRBV18	-	TGTGCCAGCTCACCACCAGAAGGGACCGGGGAGCTGTTTTTT	CASSPPEGTGELFF
TRBJ2-5	TRBV7-2	-	TGTGCCAGCAGCCCGATGCGGGTAAAAGAGACCCAGTACTTC	CASSPMRVKETQYF
TRBJ2-1	TRBV5-1	TRBD2	TGCGCCAGCAGCTCACACCCGGGACTAGGGGGGCTTCTCAATGAGCAGTTCTTC	CASSSHPGLGGLLNEQFF
TRBJ1-2	TRBV11-2	-	TGTGCCAGCAGCTCTAACGGGTGGCAGGGAAGCTATGGCTACACCTTC	CASSSNGWQGSYGYTF
TRBJ2-5	TRBV19	-	TGTGCCAGCTCGAGGGGCAGGGTAGTCCAAGAGACCCAGTACTTC	CASSRGRVVQETQYF
TRBJ2-1	TRBV5-4	TRBD1	TGTGCCAGCAGCTGGGACAGGGACAATGAGCAGTTCTTC	CASSWDRDNEQFF